The 12 T cell receptor beta chains reported below all come from one sample, sequenced in a study of PD-L1 blockade in urothelial cancer. The time point is: pretreatment peripheral blood. The method was immunoSEQ multiplex PCR; TCRdb's version includes in-frame clones alone and lacks a portion of them. The sample contains tens of thousands of clones, roughly 87% of which appear only once. The specimen was PBMCs, collected around atezolizumab (anti-PD-L1) treatment. The origin of the receptors is a woman aged 60-75 years with urothelial cancer.

The rearrangement joins TRBV28 to TRBJ2-7, with 9 positions matching TRBD1. Germline V gene sequence: CDR1 MDHEN, CDR2 SYDVKM. The CDR3 has 15 amino acids. V gave up 2 bases and J gave up 6 bases; unmatched junction bases: 8. The CDR3 loop is CASSLLAGTGTEQYF. Written as DNA, the CDR3 is TGTGCCAGCAGTTTACTCGCCGGGACAGGGACCGAGCAGTACTTC.

The chain combines TRBV6-6 with TRBJ1-5, with unresolved D. Trimming removed 2 bases at V and 7 bases at J, with 9 bases between. The germline V gene encodes CDR1 MNHNY and CDR2 SVGAGI (reference sequence). CDR3 length equals 13 residues. The CDR3 loop is CASSYRLSQPQHF. The DNA of the CDR3 is TGTGCCAGCAGTTACAGACTAAGCCAGCCCCAGCATTTT.

The V gene is TRBV15, the J gene TRBJ1-3; no clear D gene. The CDR3 consists of 17 residues. Germline assignment: CDR1 LNHNV and CDR2 YYDKDF (reference sequence). With 0 bases removed from V and 2 bases from J, the gap between germline ends came to 14 bases. The CDR3 sequence: CATSRERRVGPGNTIYF. The CDR3 coding sequence is TGTGCCACCAGCAGAGAGAGGAGGGTAGGTCCTGGAAACACCATATATTTT.

With regard to this clone: The junction does not match germline at one end; this may be a read error. This chain connects TRBV7-9 to TRBJ2-7; 9 bases line up with TRBD1. Germline assignment: CDR1 SEHNR and CDR2 FQNEAQ (reference sequence). The CDR3 consists of 13 residues. CDR3 bases: TGTGCCAGCAGGGTGCCGGGACAGGGAAACGGGGACTTC. Translating gives CASRVPGQGNGDF.

V usage is TRBV10-3 and J usage is TRBJ2-2; maybe TRBD2 (6 bases). CDR1 is ENHRY and CDR2 is SYGVKD in the germline V gene. The V gene lost 5 bases and the J gene lost 7 bases, with 8 bases spanning the gap. The CDR3 has 12 residues. The chain's CDR3 is CAISRENGELFF. CDR3 DNA: TGTGCCATCAGTCGGGAGAACGGGGAGCTGTTTTTT.

The chain employs TRBV11-2 and TRBJ1-3, with no clear D. Germline values: CDR1 SGHAT, CDR2 FQNNGV. V was cut by 5 bases and J by 8 bases, with 10 bases left in between. This CDR3 contains 12 residues. The CDR3 loop is CASSPHGDTIYF. The CDR3 DNA reads as TGTGCCAGCAGCCCACACGGGGACACCATATATTTT.

This clone was picked up a small number of times. The chain carries TRBV7-2 and TRBJ1-2; 7 nucleotides match TRBD1. This CDR3 has 14 amino acids. Losses at the gene ends were 6 bases for V and 4 bases for J; bases not matched to a gene: 8. The germline V gene has CDR1 SGHTA and CDR2 FQGNSA. The CDR3 is CASRPQGEAYGYTF. CDR3 DNA: TGTGCCAGCAGGCCTCAGGGGGAAGCCTATGGCTACACCTTC.

This clone came up once. Written as DNA, the CDR3 is TGTGCCAGCAGCTTGGGGTTGGGACGGGAGTCTGGGGCCAACGTCCTGACTTTC. Its translation: CASSLGLGRESGANVLTF. The chain couples TRBV5-6 to TRBJ2-6; D possibly corresponds to TRBD2 (6 bases). The CDR3 contains 18 residues. Per germline, CDR1 SGHDT and CDR2 YYEEEE. The ends were cut back, 0 bases at V and 1 base at J, with 14 bases in the middle.

The chain couples TRBV7-2 to TRBJ1-3, with 9 positions matching TRBD1. Germline lookup yields CDR1 SGHTA and CDR2 FQGNSA. This CDR3 spans 17 amino acids. The V gene end was trimmed by 1 base and the J gene end by 3 bases; junction bases not matched to a gene: 7. The CDR3 region has the DNA TGTGCCAGCAGCTTAGGGTTCGGACAGGGGCTTGGAAACACCATATATTTT. Its translation is CASSLGFGQGLGNTIYF.

The J gene is TRBJ2-3, the V gene TRBV2, with D possibly matching TRBD1 (6 bases). The germline V gene has CDR1 SNHLY and CDR2 FYNNEI. Trimming took 6 bases from V and 1 from J, leaving 8 bases between them. The CDR3 sequence is 13 residues long. DNA for the CDR3: TGTGCCAGCAGCGGGACACGCACAGATACGCAGTATTTT. Its translation: CASSGTRTDTQYF.

The chain joins TRBV5-1 to TRBJ2-7; a weak D match, TRBD1 (5 bases). CDR1 and CDR2 from the germline V gene are SGHRS and YFSETQ. Trimming stripped 0 bases from V and 4 bases from J, with 14 bases between. This CDR3 is built from 15 residues. The CDR3 DNA reads as TGCGCCAGCAGCTTGGTTATGTCAGGGAAGTACGAGCAGTACTTC. It is translated as CASSLVMSGKYEQYF.

The rearrangement links TRBV5-4 to TRBJ2-1, with TRBD1 matching over 8 bases. V was clipped by 5 bases and J by 1 base; unmatched bases: 11. Germline CDR1 and CDR2: SGHNT and YYREEE (reference sequence). The CDR3 contains 17 residues. CDR3 coding DNA: TGTGCCAGCAGAGACAGGGGAGGAGCGGCTTCCTACAATGAGCAGTTCTTC. This codes for CASRDRGGAASYNEQFF.